These T cell receptor beta chains were read from a single sample in a study of shared clonotypes between healthy human individuals. The assay was immunoSEQ multiplex PCR, and TCRdb's table has in-frame clones only and misses some. The sample lists about a million clones, approximately 76% occurring once. What was sequenced was memory CD4+ T cells sorted from blood. All receptors come from a man aged 18 to 30 in good health. The CDR3 runs from the conserved cysteine through the conserved F or W. The order of the fields is clone size, V gene, D gene, J gene, CDR3 protein, CDR3 DNA. A D gene is named only where the DNA matches it firmly. Expanded clones are given a class, and other clones once, few, many or no size at all.

abundance: -; v_gene: TRBV9; d_gene: -; j_gene: TRBJ2-2; CDR3aa: CASSVLRDASNTGELFF; CDR3nt: TGTGCCAGCAGCGTCCTACGGGACGCTTCGAACACCGGGGAGCTGTTTTTT
abundance: -; v_gene: TRBV7-6; d_gene: -; j_gene: TRBJ1-2; CDR3aa: CASSSGLSRKTYGYTF; CDR3nt: TGTGCCAGCAGCAGTGGATTATCTCGAAAGACCTATGGCTACACCTTC
abundance: -; v_gene: TRBV6-1; d_gene: TRBD2; j_gene: TRBJ2-5; CDR3aa: CASRPGGGKQYF; CDR3nt: TGTGCCAGCAGACCTGGGGGAGGGAAGCAGTACTTC
abundance: -; v_gene: TRBV5-1; d_gene: -; j_gene: TRBJ1-4; CDR3aa: CASSSDGSYEKLFF; CDR3nt: TGCGCCAGCAGCTCTGACGGTAGTTACGAAAAACTGTTTTTT
abundance: -; v_gene: TRBV13; d_gene: TRBD2; j_gene: TRBJ2-2; CDR3aa: CASSLGRRTSGTGELFF; CDR3nt: TGTGCCAGCAGCTTAGGCCGTAGGACTAGCGGCACCGGGGAGCTGTTTTTT
abundance: -; v_gene: TRBV11-2; d_gene: -; j_gene: TRBJ1-1; CDR3aa: CASSLEQGEAFF; CDR3nt: TGTGCCAGCAGCTTAGAACAGGGTGAAGCTTTCTTT
abundance: few; v_gene: TRBV6-5; d_gene: -; j_gene: TRBJ2-7; CDR3aa: CASSYSPAGSNYEQYF; CDR3nt: TGTGCCAGCAGTTACTCCCCGGCAGGGAGTAACTACGAGCAGTACTTC
abundance: -; v_gene: TRBV2; d_gene: TRBD1; j_gene: TRBJ1-4; CDR3aa: CASRGDRGNEKLFF; CDR3nt: TGTGCCAGCAGAGGGGACAGAGGTAATGAAAAACTGTTTTTT
abundance: few; v_gene: TRBV28; d_gene: -; j_gene: TRBJ2-1; CDR3aa: CASNEEGYGYNEQFF; CDR3nt: TGTGCCAGCAATGAGGAGGGGTACGGGTACAATGAGCAGTTCTTC
abundance: -; v_gene: TRBV6-5; d_gene: TRBD2; j_gene: TRBJ2-7; CDR3aa: CASSYKKREARGEQYF; CDR3nt: TGTGCCAGCAGTTACAAGAAGCGGGAGGCCCGGGGGGAGCAGTACTTC
abundance: -; v_gene: TRBV10-2; d_gene: -; j_gene: TRBJ2-1; CDR3aa: CASSAGRQLFF; CDR3nt: TGCGCCAGCAGTGCCGGACGACAGCTGTTCTTC
abundance: -; v_gene: TRBV4-2; d_gene: -; j_gene: TRBJ2-2; CDR3aa: CASSQVGQHTGELFF; CDR3nt: TGTGCCAGCAGCCAAGTCGGGCAGCACACCGGGGAGCTGTTTTTT